The 8 T cell receptor beta chains below come from one sample, sequenced in a study of human T cells and chemical hapten exposure. TCRdb re-derived calls from the RACE reads in MiXCR, one entry per CDR3 protein. The sample contains 95,000 to 150,000 distinct CDR3 sequences, roughly an eighth of which appear only once. The time point: patch test 1, 2 weeks after DPC sensitization. The treatment is: therapeutic diphenylcyclopropenone sensitization with weekly scalp DPC. Material: whole blood, obtained in connection with sensitization to the hapten diphenylcyclopropenone (DPC). The receptors were gathered from a man younger than 35 with alopecia areata. Some clones in this sample may be carry-over from other donors' samples.

This clonotype turned up a few times. The chain is built from TRBV28 and TRBJ1-5, with D hard to call. The ends were cut back, 3 bases at V and 5 bases at J, with 11 bases in the middle. Per the germline V gene, CDR1 is MDHEN and CDR2 is SYDVKM. The CDR3 spans 14 residues. DNA of the CDR3: TGTGCCAGCAGTTTGCAACAGAGCCATCAGCCCCAGCATTTT. Protein sequence: CASSLQQSHQPQHF.

V and J are TRBV2 and TRBJ1-5; 10 bases are a match to TRBD1. The CDR3 covers 16 residues. The V segment lost 0 bases and the J segment 7 bases; nucleotides outside the gene matches: 6. Germline lookup yields CDR1 SNHLY and CDR2 FYNNEI. CDR3: CASSEARQGARQPQHF. Here the CDR3 DNA reads TGTGCCAGCAGTGAAGCCCGACAGGGGGCACGGCAGCCCCAGCATTTT.

The chain uses TRBV6-4 and TRBJ2-2, with D tentatively TRBD1 (6 bases). The V end was cut by 6 bases, the J end by 4 bases, with 12 bases between. This CDR3 has 14 amino acids. The V gene's germline CDR1 is MRHNA and CDR2 SNTAGT. Here the CDR3 reads CASRDSLGTGELFF. The CDR3 coding sequence is TGTGCCAGCAGGGACAGCTTGGGCACCGGGGAGCTGTTTTTT.

Many counts were recorded for this clonotype. The chain carries TRBV6-6 and TRBJ2-7; TRBD1 aligns across 10 bases. Germline V gene lookup returns CDR1 MNHNY and CDR2 SVGAGI (reference sequence). The CDR3 has 16 amino acids. The V and J ends lost 1 base and 2 bases, in that order; junction bases with no gene match: 5. CDR3 protein: CASSYYDRGPPYEQYV. In nucleotides, the CDR3 is TGTGCCAGCAGTTACTACGACAGGGGGCCCCCCTACGAGCAGTACGTC.

This rearrangement joins TRBV7-6 to TRBJ2-7; weak D call: TRBD1 (5 bases). The CDR3 extends over 15 amino acids. Trimming pared 4 bases from V and 0 bases from J, leaving 13 bases between. CDR1 is SGHVS, CDR2 FNYEAQ, per germline. The CDR3 sequence is CASSSDTPSSYEQYF. The CDR3 region has the DNA TGTGCCAGCAGCTCGGACACTCCGAGCTCCTACGAGCAGTACTTC.

DNA of the CDR3: TGCAGCGGAGGGGGGAACACTGAAGCTTTCTTT. It is translated as CSGGGNTEAFF. This chain joins TRBV29-1 and TRBJ1-1; a weak D match, TRBD1 (6 bases). Looked up from germline, CDR1 is SQVTM and CDR2 is ANQGSEA. V lost 7 bases to trimming and J lost 1 base, with 7 bases between them. The CDR3 contains 11 residues. Together with reference TRBV29-1 and TRBJ1-1, the CDR3 gives the full variable domain: SAVISQKPSRDICQRGTSLTIQCQVDSQVTMMFWYRQQPGQSLTLIATANQGSEATYESGFVIDKFPISRPNLTFSTLTVSNMSPEDSSIYLCSGGGNTEAFFGQGTRLTVV.

The chain uses TRBV5-1 and TRBJ1-1; D not certain. There are 13 residues in the CDR3. Trimming pared 0 bases from V and 5 bases from J, leaving 8 bases between. Looked up from germline, CDR1 is SGHRS and CDR2 is YFSETQ. DNA of the CDR3: TGCGCCAGCAGCTTGGGGGTGCCAACTGAAGCTTTCTTT. Translated: CASSLGVPTEAFF. Full variable domain (outside the CDR3, taken from reference TRBV5-1 and TRBJ1-1): KAGVTQTPRYLIKTRGQQVTLSCSPISGHRSVSWYQQTPGQGLQFLFEYFSETQRNKGNFPGRFSGRQFSNSRSEMNVSTLELGDSALYLCASSLGVPTEAFFGQGTRLTVV.

The V gene is TRBV5-1, the J gene TRBJ2-5; perhaps D is TRBD1 or TRBD2 (6 bases each). In germline, CDR1 is SGHRS, CDR2 YFSETQ. Trimming took 6 bases from V and 9 from J, leaving 21 bases between them. The CDR3 runs 14 residues. CDR3 in amino acids: CASKRDRPGEAQYF. The CDR3 DNA reads TGCGCCAGCAAGAGAGACAGGCCTGGGGAGGCCCAGTACTTC.